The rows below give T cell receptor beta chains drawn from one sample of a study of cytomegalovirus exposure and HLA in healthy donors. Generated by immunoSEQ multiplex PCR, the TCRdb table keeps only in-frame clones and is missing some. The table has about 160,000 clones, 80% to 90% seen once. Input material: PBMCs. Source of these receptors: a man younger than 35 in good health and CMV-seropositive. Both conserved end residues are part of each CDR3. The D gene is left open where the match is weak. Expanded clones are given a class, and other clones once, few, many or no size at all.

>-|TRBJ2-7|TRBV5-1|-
TGCGCCAGCAGCCCCATGGCAGGGAATAGCTACGAGCAGTACTTC
CASSPMAGNSYEQYF
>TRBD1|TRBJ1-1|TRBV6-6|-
TGTGCCAGCAGTTTGGAGGGGGCGGGTACTGAAGCTTTCTTT
CASSLEGAGTEAFF
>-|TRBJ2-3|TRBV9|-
TGTGCCAGCAGCGCGACCCCGCCGGGGACGCAGTATTTT
CASSATPPGTQYF
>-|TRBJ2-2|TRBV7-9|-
TGTGCCAGCAGCCTTAACAGGGCCCAGGGCACCGGGGAGCTGTTTTTT
CASSLNRAQGTGELFF
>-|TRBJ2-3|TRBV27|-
TGTGCCAGCAGTTTAACAAGCGGCGCAGATACGCAGTATTTT
CASSLTSGADTQYF
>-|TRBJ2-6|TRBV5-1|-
TGCGCCAGCAGTTTGAACAGGCTATCCTCTGGGGCCAACGTCCTGACTTTC
CASSLNRLSSGANVLTF
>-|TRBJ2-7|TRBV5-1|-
TGCGCCAGCAGCTTTGTCGATCTTAACTACGAGCAGTACTTC
CASSFVDLNYEQYF
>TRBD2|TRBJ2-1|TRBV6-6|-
TGTGCCAGCAGGATGACTAGCGGGGGGTCGGCCAATGAGCAGTTCTTC
CASRMTSGGSANEQFF
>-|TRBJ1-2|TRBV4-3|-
TGCGCCAGCAGGCCGACAGGCGAGGGTAGCTACACCTTC
CASRPTGEGSYTF
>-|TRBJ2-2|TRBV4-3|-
TGCGCCAGCAGACCCGAGGGAAACACCGGGGAGCTGTTTTTT
CASRPEGNTGELFF
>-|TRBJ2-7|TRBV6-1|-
TGTGCCAGCAGACTAGGGAACTACGAGCAGTACTTC
CASRLGNYEQYF
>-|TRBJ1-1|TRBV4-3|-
TGCGCCAGCAGCCATGCCTTTAGGGGCATGAACACTGAAGCTTTCTTT
CASSHAFRGMNTEAFF
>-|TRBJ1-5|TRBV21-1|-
TGTGCCAGCAGCAACGGGGTTTATAGCAATCAGCCCCAGCATTTT
CASSNGVYSNQPQHF
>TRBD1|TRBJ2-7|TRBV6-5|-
TGTGCCAGCAGTTACGCGCCAGGGGGATCCTACGAGCAGTACTTC
CASSYAPGGSYEQYF
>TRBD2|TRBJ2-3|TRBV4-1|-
TGCGCCAGCAGCGAGGGGACTAGCGGGGGGGCCCTTACGCAGTATTTT
CASSEGTSGGALTQYF
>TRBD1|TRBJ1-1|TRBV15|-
TGTGCCACCAGCAGCGGTCAGGGGGCGCGGACTGAAGCTTTCTTT
CATSSGQGARTEAFF
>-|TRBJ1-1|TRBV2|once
TGTGCCAGCAGCGAATCGCTTCAGGGTCTGAACACTGAAGCTTTCTTT
CASSESLQGLNTEAFF
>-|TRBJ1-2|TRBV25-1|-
TGTGCCAGCAGTGAATATGACAGAGGAAACTATGGCTACACCTTC
CASSEYDRGNYGYTF
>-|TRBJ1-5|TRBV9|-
TGTGCCAGCAGCGGAGGTAATCAGCCCCAGCATTTT
CASSGGNQPQHF
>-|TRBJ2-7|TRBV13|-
TGTGCCAGCAGCGTACGAGCAGGGTCCAGCGCCTACGAGCAGTACTTC
CASSVRAGSSAYEQYF
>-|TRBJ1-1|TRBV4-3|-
TGCGCCAGCAGCCTCGGAGGGGCGAACACTGAAGCTTTCTTT
CASSLGGANTEAFF
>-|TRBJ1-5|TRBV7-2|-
TGTGCCAGCAGCTTAAGGGGGAATAGCAATCAGCCCCAGCATTTT
CASSLRGNSNQPQHF
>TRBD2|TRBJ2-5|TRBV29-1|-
TGCAGCGTAGGGACTAGCGGGGTCGTGGAGACCCAGTACTTC
CSVGTSGVVETQYF
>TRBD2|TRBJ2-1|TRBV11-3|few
TGTGCCAGCAGCTTAGCAGGGACTAGCGGAAACAATGAGCAGTTCTTC
CASSLAGTSGNNEQFF
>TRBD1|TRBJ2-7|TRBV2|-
TGTGCCAGCAGTGAAGCGCTTCAGGGGGATAGCTCCTACGAGCAGTACTTC
CASSEALQGDSSYEQYF
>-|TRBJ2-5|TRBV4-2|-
TGTGCCAGCAGCCAAGAAGGTCCGGGGGGCGGGGAGACCCAGTACTTC
CASSQEGPGGGETQYF
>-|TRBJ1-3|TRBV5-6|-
TGTGCCAGCAGCTTTCAGGCAGGCGGGTTCTCTGGAAACACCATATATTTT
CASSFQAGGFSGNTIYF
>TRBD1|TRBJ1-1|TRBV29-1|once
TGCAGCGTTAGGTCCGGGACAGGGAACACTGAAGCTTTCTTT
CSVRSGTGNTEAFF
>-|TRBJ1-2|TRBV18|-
TGTGCCAGCTCACCAGGAGAAGGAACCTATGGCTACACCTTC
CASSPGEGTYGYTF
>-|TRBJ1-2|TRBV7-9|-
TGTGCCAGCAGCTTAGGGGGAGAAGGGCTTGACACCTTC
CASSLGGEGLDTF
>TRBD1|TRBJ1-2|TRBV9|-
TGTGCCAGCAGCCAATGGACAGGGGACTATGGCTACACCTTC
CASSQWTGDYGYTF
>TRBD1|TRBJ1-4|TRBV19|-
TGTGCCAGTACGCCCGGGACAGGGAATGGCGAAAAACTGTTTTTT
CASTPGTGNGEKLFF
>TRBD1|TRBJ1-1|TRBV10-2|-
TGCGCCAGCAGCACAGGGGAGTACACTGAAGCTTTCTTT
CASSTGEYTEAFF
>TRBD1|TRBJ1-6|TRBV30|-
TGTGCCTGGAGGGCCGTGGACAGGGGGGATAATTCACCCCTCCACTTT
CAWRAVDRGDNSPLHF
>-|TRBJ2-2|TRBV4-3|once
TGCGCCAGCAGCCAAGATAGGGGCAGCACCGGGGAGCTGTTTTTT
CASSQDRGSTGELFF
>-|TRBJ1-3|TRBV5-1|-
TGCGCCAGCAGCTTACGGGGCTCTGGAAACACCATATATTTT
CASSLRGSGNTIYF
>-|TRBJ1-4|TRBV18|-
TGTGCCAGCTCATCTCAGGGGCCAACTAATGAAAAACTGTTTTTT
CASSSQGPTNEKLFF
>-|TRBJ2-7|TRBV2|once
TGTGCCAGCAGAGGAAAGACAGATCCAGCCTACGAGCAGTACTTC
CASRGKTDPAYEQYF
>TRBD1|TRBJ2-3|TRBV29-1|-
TGCAGCGTAGACCCGGGACAGTCGGATACGCAGTATTTT
CSVDPGQSDTQYF
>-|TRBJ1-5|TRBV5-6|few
TGTGCCAGCAGCTCGTTTCAGGGTACGGCTCAGCCCCAGCATTTT
CASSSFQGTAQPQHF
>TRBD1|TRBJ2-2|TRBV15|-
TGTGCCACCAGAGGGGGACAGGGGAACACCGGGGAGCTGTTTTTT
CATRGGQGNTGELFF
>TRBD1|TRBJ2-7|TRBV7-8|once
TGTGCCAGCAGCCTGGGACAGGGGGCTGATCTCTACGAGCAGTACTTC
CASSLGQGADLYEQYF
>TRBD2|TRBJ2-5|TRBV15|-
TGTGCCACCAGCAGTTTTCCGCTAGCGGGTCGCGAGACCCAGTACTTC
CATSSFPLAGRETQYF
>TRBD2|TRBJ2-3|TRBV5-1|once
TGCGCCAGCAGCTTAGCGGGGGGCCGCACAGATACGCAGTATTTT
CASSLAGGRTDTQYF
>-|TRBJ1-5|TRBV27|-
TGTGCCAGCAGTTTCCAGGACAACGGGCCCCAGCATTTT
CASSFQDNGPQHF
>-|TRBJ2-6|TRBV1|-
TGCACCAGCAGCCAACGAGGTTCTGGGGCCAACGTCCTGACTTTC
CTSSQRGSGANVLTF
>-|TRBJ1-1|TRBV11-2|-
TGTGCCAGCAGCTTAGAGGGGGGGCTGACTGAAGCTTTCTTT
CASSLEGGLTEAFF